The clone carrying this T cell receptor (beta chain) was counted at least ten times. The protocol attached unique molecular identifiers to individual cDNA molecules. Each CDR3 protein gets one entry after TCRdb re-called the 5' RACE reads with MiXCR. The sample holds about 63,000 distinct CDR3 sequences, 13% seen once. The data were taken from a study of early T cells in non-severe SARS-CoV-2 infection. Germline CDR1 reads LNHDA; CDR2 reads SQIVND (reference sequence). CDR3 size: 14 residues. Between the trimmed V and J ends, which lost 4 bases and 5 bases, there was a span of 11 bases. The sequence was obtained from an adult who was a healthcare worker with PCR-confirmed SARS-CoV-2 infection or an uninfected control (not recorded which). The chain has TRBV19 and TRBJ1-4; TRBD1 might be the D (6 bases). The specimen sequenced was whole blood. This chain's CDR3 is CASSRQAYNEKLFF. The CDR3 DNA follows: TGTGCCAGTAGTAGACAGGCCTACAATGAAAAACTGTTTTTT.